The 4 T cell receptor beta chains below were found in one sample sequenced in a study of shared clonotypes between healthy human individuals. Only in-frame clones appear in the TCRdb table, and some are missing; sequencing was by immunoSEQ multiplex PCR. Seen here are fewer than 400,000 clones, around 74% observed once, and the top ten hold about 9.3%. The specimen was memory CD4+ T cells sorted from blood. Specified subset: CD45RA-negative fraction. These receptors were collected from a man aged 25 to 45 in good health.

This rearrangement joins TRBV4-3 to TRBJ1-1; TRBD1 agrees at 8 bases. The CDR3 covers 15 residues. Germline values: CDR1 LGHNA, CDR2 YSLEER. The V and J ends lost 1 base and 5 bases, in that order; junction bases with no gene match: 6. In nucleotides, the CDR3 is TGCGCCAGCAGCCAAGGTAGCAGGGGGCTGACTGAAGCTTTCTTT. It encodes CASSQGSRGLTEAFF.

J is TRBJ2-2 and V is TRBV6-1; D is unresolved. The CDR3 sequence is 14 residues long. Germline CDR1 is MNHNS and CDR2 is SASEGT. V dropped 2 bases and J dropped 5 bases, with 9 bases sitting between them. As DNA, the CDR3 is TGTGCCAGCAGTGAACTGGATAGGACCGGGGAGCTGTTTTTT. Translation gives CASSELDRTGELFF.

Turning to this clone: Other DNA sequences in this specimen translate into the identical CDR3. The chain carries TRBV27 and TRBJ2-3, with TRBD2 identical over 10 bases. This CDR3 is built from 15 residues. With 6 bases clipped from V and 4 bases from J, the junction kept 7 bases outside the gene matches. The germline V gene has CDR1 MNHEY and CDR2 SMNVEV (reference sequence). CDR3 nucleotides: TGTGCCAGCAGAACAGCGGGAGGGTATGCAGATACGCAGTATTTT. This sequence encodes CASRTAGGYADTQYF.

CDR3 sequence (DNA): TGTGCCAGCAGCGTAACCGGGACTAGAAGCCACGAGCAGTACTTC. Translated: CASSVTGTRSHEQYF. V gene TRBV5-4 combines with J gene TRBJ2-7, with 8 bases lining up with TRBD2. The V gene end was trimmed by 4 bases and the J gene end by 5 bases; junction bases not matched to a gene: 11. CDR1 SGHNT and CDR2 YYREEE come from the germline V gene (reference sequence). The CDR3 consists of 15 residues.